This TCR beta chain is drawn from a study of cytomegalovirus exposure and HLA in healthy donors. Assay: immunoSEQ multiplex PCR; the TCRdb copy retains only in-frame clones and omits some. In the table there are 30,000 to 40,000 clones, roughly 91% of which are singletons. Germline CDR1 is KGHSH and CDR2 is LQKENI. With 6 bases clipped from V and 4 bases from J, the junction kept 15 bases outside the gene matches. CDR3 length: 16 residues. Sequenced sample: PBMCs. This rearrangement joins TRBV18 to TRBJ2-7, with 7 bases lining up with TRBD1. The TCR originated in a man aged 18 to 30 in good health and CMV-seronegative. CDR3 bases: TGTGCCAGCTCCCGACGCTTGGGACAGTCGTCGTACGAGCAGTACTTC. It encodes CASSRRLGQSSYEQYF.